This T cell receptor beta chain was recorded in a study of post-analysis software for immune sequencing data. Findings and limits, study-wide: Roughly five TRBV segments occurring more often in patients than controls included TRBV5-6, TRBV5-1 and TRBV20-1.

Trimming left V 0 bases short and J 8 bases short, with 16 bases between. CDR3 length: 15 residues. Germline assignment: CDR1 MNHNS and CDR2 SASEGT. Unique-molecular-identifier-tagged TCR beta cDNA libraries were used. TCRdb independently ran MiXCR on the PCR reads; one entry per CDR3 protein. The sample has about 560,000 distinct CDR3 sequences; roughly two fifths are singletons. A note on this clonotype: Its target is not known.

The sequencing sample was made of blood. The chain combines TRBV6-1 with TRBJ1-2; D gene ambiguous. This clonotype was obtained from a girl aged 10-17 years with multiple sclerosis. Here the CDR3 DNA reads TGTGCCAGCAGTGAAGCACACGGAGCCACGAGGGGCTACACCTTC. It codes for CASSEAHGATRGYTF.